The present T cell receptor (beta chain) was sequenced within a study of OX40 agonist ivuxolimab in advanced cancers. Study-level information: Patients were dosed with the agonistic anti-OX40 (CD134) antibody ivuxolimab. Broader study findings: Among T cells, CD8+ cells averaged more expanded clones than CD4+ cells. Among the lowest peripheral clonal expansion occurred in 0.1-3.0 mg/kg partial responders.

Clones were sequenced by immunoSEQ multiplex PCR, and TCRdb holds only the in-frame ones, with some missing. Counted here are roughly 60,000 clones, around 93% occurring once; the ten biggest clones make up around 0.4%. The CDR3 covers 15 residues. The V gene end was trimmed by 1 base and the J gene end by 2 bases; junction bases not matched to a gene: 1. CDR1 is SEHNR, CDR2 FQNEAQ, per germline (reference sequence). Comment on this clone: Its antigen is undetermined. The sample contains more than one DNA sequence encoding this CDR3.

The rearrangement joins TRBV7-9 to TRBJ2-2; 7 bases line up with TRBD2. The receptor was isolated from an adult with an advanced solid tumor such as melanoma, head and neck, liver or kidney cancer. Sequencing was performed on CD4+ or CD8+ T cells sorted from blood, taken in a trial of the OX40 agonist ivuxolimab. The CDR3 region is CASSLGLANTGELFF. In DNA, the CDR3 is TGTGCCAGCAGCTTAGGACTAGCAAACACCGGGGAGCTGTTTTTT.